A single sample is the source of the 23 T cell receptor beta chains below, sequenced in a study of PD-1 blockade in classical Hodgkin lymphoma. This table comes from immunoSEQ multiplex PCR, and its TCRdb copy is limited to in-frame clones, with some not included. In the table there are about 27,000 clones, about 78% of which are singletons. Brentuximab vedotin exposure varied, and every patient relapsed after autologous stem cell transplantation. Specimen: peripheral blood mononuclear cells (PBMCs), collected before the second cycle of nivolumab. Every receptor here comes from a human donor with classical Hodgkin lymphoma.

The rearrangement uses TRBV4-1 and TRBJ1-4, with 9 bases identical to TRBD1. After removal of 1 base from V and 2 bases from J, the junction contained 5 bases not matched to a gene. The germline CDR1 and CDR2 sequences are MGHRA and YSYEKL. This CDR3 contains 17 residues. The CDR3 spells CASSQALDRGTNEKLFF. Written as DNA, the CDR3 is TGCGCCAGCAGCCAAGCGCTAGACAGGGGGACTAATGAAAAACTGTTTTTT.

This chain joins TRBV7-2 and TRBJ2-5; TRBD2 aligns across 9 bases. The CDR3 is 16 residues long. V dropped 5 bases and J dropped 5; count of bases not matched to a gene: 12. The germline gives CDR1 SGHTA, CDR2 FQGNSA. The CDR3 DNA reads TGTGCCAGCAGCCCATCCGCGGGACTAGCTGTCGAGACCCAGTACTTC. Translation gives CASSPSAGLAVETQYF.

The J gene is TRBJ1-6, the V gene TRBV7-2; D is ambiguous. V was trimmed by 5 bases and J by 4 bases, leaving 9 bases between them. Germline lookup yields CDR1 SGHTA and CDR2 FQGNSA. The CDR3 consists of 14 residues. Written as DNA, the CDR3 is TGTGCCAGCAGCCCCGGGTATTATAATTCACCCCTCCACTTT. Its protein product is CASSPGYYNSPLHF. Variable domain in full (rest from reference TRBV7-2 and TRBJ1-6): GAGVSQSPSNKVTEKGKDVELRCDPISGHTALYWYRQSLGQGLEFLIYFQGNSAPDKSGLPSDRFSAERTGGSVSTLTIQRTQQEDSAVYLCASSPGYYNSPLHFGNGTRLTVT.

V usage is TRBV7-3 and J usage is TRBJ1-6; D is undetermined. The CDR3 is made up of 15 amino acids. From germline, CDR1 is SGHTA and CDR2 FQGTGA. Trimming pared 4 bases from V and 0 bases from J, leaving 7 bases between. CDR3 sequence reads: CASSSMSSYNSPLHF. The CDR3 DNA sequence: TGTGCCAGCAGCTCAATGAGCTCCTATAATTCACCCCTCCACTTT.

The CDR3 reads CASSFTDPNQPQHF. The CDR3 bases are TGTGCCAGCAGTTTCACCGATCCCAATCAGCCCCAGCATTTT. The rearrangement joins TRBV28 to TRBJ1-5; no clear D gene. V was cut by 3 bases and J by 3 bases, with 9 bases left in between. CDR3 size: 14 residues. Germline CDR1 is MDHEN and CDR2 is SYDVKM. Filled out from reference TRBV28 and TRBJ1-5, the complete variable domain reads DVKVTQSSRYLVKRTGEKVFLECVQDMDHENMFWYRQDPGLGLRLIYFSYDVKMKEKGDIPEGYSVSREKKERFSLILESASTNQTSMYLCASSFTDPNQPQHFGDGTRLSIL.

The chain is built from TRBV18 and TRBJ1-1; TRBD1 agrees at 10 bases. The germline V gene encodes CDR1 KGHSH and CDR2 LQKENI. CDR3 length: 15 residues. V trimming: 0 bases; J trimming: 11 bases; junction bases outside the gene matches: 9. The CDR3 coding sequence is TGTGCCAGCTCACCACCGGGACAGGGGTTTCTTCCGGCTTTCTTT. Its protein is CASSPPGQGFLPAFF.

Of note for this clone: A junction boundary mismatches the germline segment, possibly from a read error. CDR3 residues: CASSLALGAEAFF. CDR3 in DNA: TGTGCTAGCAGCTTAGCCCTCGGCGCTGAAGCTTTCTTT. J is TRBJ1-1 and V is TRBV7-7; D not certain. The CDR3 totals 13 residues. Germline V gene lookup returns CDR1 SSHAT and CDR2 FNYEAQ (reference sequence). Drawing the rest from reference TRBV7-7 and TRBJ1-1, the complete variable domain is GAGVSQSPRYKVTKRGQDVTLRCDPISSHATLYWYQQALGQGPEFLTYFNYEAQPDKSGLPSDRFSAERPEGSISTLTIQRTEQRDSAMYRCASSLALGAEAFFGQGTRLTVV.

The chain couples TRBV5-1 to TRBJ2-7; no reliable D call. V lost 6 bases to trimming and J lost 2 bases, with 12 bases between them. The CDR3 runs 13 residues. Germline CDR1 reads SGHRS; CDR2 reads YFSETQ. In DNA form, the CDR3 reads TGCGCCAGCACCGACGGGTTAACCTACGAGCAGTACTTC. Amino acids: CASTDGLTYEQYF.

This chain links TRBV7-2 with TRBJ2-5; D gene ambiguous. Between the trimmed V and J ends, which lost 1 base and 2 bases, there was a span of 8 bases. CDR1 is SGHTA and CDR2 is FQGNSA in the germline V gene. The CDR3 consists of 14 residues. The CDR3 DNA is TGTGCCAGCAGCTTAGATTACGGGCAAGAGACCCAGTACTTC. Encoded protein: CASSLDYGQETQYF.

The chain employs TRBV28 and TRBJ1-2; a possible D gene is TRBD1 (6 bases). V was shortened by 3 bases and J by 5 bases, with 19 bases between the two germline ends. Per the germline V gene, CDR1 is MDHEN and CDR2 is SYDVKM. The CDR3 extends over 16 amino acids. CDR3 coding DNA: TGTGCCAGCAGTTTGGAAGAAGAGACCCAGGGGTATGGCTACACCTTC. This sequence encodes CASSLEEETQGYGYTF.

This clone was seen a handful of times. This chain uses TRBV7-2 with TRBJ2-3; D remains ambiguous. Germline-derived CDR1 and CDR2 are SGHTA and FQGNSA. The CDR3 covers 13 residues. The germline V and J ends were trimmed by 3 bases and 2 bases, with 6 bases remaining between them. Written as DNA, the CDR3 is TGTGCCAGCAGCTTCCCTAACACAGATACGCAGTATTTT. This sequence encodes CASSFPNTDTQYF.

The chain carries TRBV5-5 and TRBJ1-4; D not resolved. This CDR3 has 14 amino acids. V was pared by 2 bases and J by 8 bases, with 13 bases between. Germline V gives CDR1 SGHKS, CDR2 YYEKEE (reference sequence). The CDR3 here is CASSFQADREKLFF. CDR3 DNA: TGTGCCAGCAGCTTTCAGGCGGACCGCGAAAAACTGTTTTTT. The whole variable domain, filled in from reference TRBV5-5 and TRBJ1-4, reads DAGVTQSPTHLIKTRGQQVTLRCSPISGHKSVSWYQQVLGQGPQFIFQYYEKEERGRGNFPDRFSARQFPNYSSELNVNALLLGDSALYLCASSFQADREKLFFGSGTQLSVL.

This chain uses TRBV7-2 with TRBJ1-6; D uncertain. V was cut by 4 bases and J by 7 bases, with 11 bases left in between. The CDR3 spans 14 residues. The germline CDR1 and CDR2 sequences are SGHTA and FQGNSA. CDR3 sequence (DNA): TGTGCCAGCAGCTCAGGCCGTACGAATTCACCCCTCCACTTT. Its translation is CASSSGRTNSPLHF. Based on the CDR3 plus reference TRBV7-2 and TRBJ1-6, the full variable domain is GAGVSQSPSNKVTEKGKDVELRCDPISGHTALYWYRQSLGQGLEFLIYFQGNSAPDKSGLPSDRFSAERTGGSVSTLTIQRTQQEDSAVYLCASSSGRTNSPLHFGNGTRLTVT.

This clone was counted between two and nine times. This chain links TRBV11-1 with TRBJ2-1; D possibly uses TRBD1 or TRBD2 (6 bases each). Germline V lookup: CDR1 SGHAT, CDR2 FQDESV (reference sequence). The V and J ends lost 11 bases and 4 bases respectively, with 15 bases between them. The CDR3 covers 13 residues. CDR3 protein: CASGQGTYNEQFF. The CDR3, as DNA: TGTGCCTCGGGGCAGGGGACTTACAATGAGCAGTTCTTC.

This chain links TRBV27 with TRBJ2-2; TRBD1 is a possible D gene (6 bases). V lost 1 base and J 9 bases, leaving 12 bases between the germline ends. Germline-derived CDR1 and CDR2 are MNHEY and SMNVEV (reference sequence). This CDR3 is built from 14 residues. The CDR3 sequence is CASSLWGPARELFF. CDR3 nucleotides: TGTGCCAGCAGTTTATGGGGGCCCGCCCGGGAGCTGTTTTTT.

The chain recombines TRBV19 with TRBJ2-5; no reliable D call. Trimming left V 1 base short and J 2 bases short, with 2 bases between. Germline V gene data show CDR1 as LNHDA and CDR2 as SQIVND (reference sequence). The CDR3 runs to 12 residues. The CDR3 loop is CASSIAQETQYF. In nucleotides, the CDR3 is TGTGCCAGTAGTATAGCTCAAGAGACCCAGTACTTC.

In its sample, this clone was seen a few times. CDR3 protein: CASSLSGGLDLYEQYF. Here the CDR3 DNA reads TGCGCCAGCAGCTTGTCGGGGGGGCTTGACCTCTACGAGCAGTACTTC. The V and J genes are TRBV5-1 and TRBJ2-7; 8 nucleotides align to TRBD2. Trimming cost V 1 base and J 3 bases; bases outside gene matches: 9. The germline CDR1 and CDR2 sequences are SGHRS and YFSETQ. This CDR3 comprises 16 residues.

The CDR3 DNA sequence: TGTGCCAGTAAAAGGTCGGGACAGGGAAATGAAAAACTGTTTTTT. It codes for CASKRSGQGNEKLFF. The rearrangement links TRBV19 to TRBJ1-4; 9 nucleotides align to TRBD1. The CDR3 contains 15 residues. Germline CDR1 LNHDA, CDR2 SQIVND (reference sequence). Losses at the gene ends were 7 bases for V and 5 bases for J; bases not matched to a gene: 8. The variable domain in full, with the rest retrieved from reference TRBV19 and TRBJ1-4, is DGGITQSPKYLFRKEGQNVTLSCEQNLNHDAMYWYRQDPGQGLRLIYYSQIVNDFQKGDIAEGYSVSREKKESFPLTVTSAQKNPTAFYLCASKRSGQGNEKLFFGSGTQLSVL.

The J gene is TRBJ2-3, the V gene TRBV9; D remains ambiguous. The ends were cut back, 2 bases at V and 5 bases at J, with 6 bases in the middle. This CDR3 has 12 amino acids. Per the germline V gene, CDR1 is SGDLS and CDR2 is YYNGEE. Here the CDR3 DNA reads TGTGCCAGCAGCGTTTCCCAAGATACGCAGTATTTT. It encodes CASSVSQDTQYF.

This rearrangement joins TRBV7-2 to TRBJ1-2; D might be TRBD1 (5 bases). In germline, CDR1 is SGHTA, CDR2 FQGNSA. The ends were cut back, 5 bases at V and 4 bases at J, with 14 bases in the middle. The CDR3 is 14 residues long. The CDR3 sequence: CASSTDQGGYGYTF. The CDR3 DNA reads TGTGCCAGCAGCACGGACCAGGGAGGCTATGGCTACACCTTC.

The chain links TRBV5-6 to TRBJ2-3; 10 bases are a match to TRBD2. The CDR3 sequence is 18 residues long. J was trimmed by 5 bases and V by 2 bases; bases with no gene match: 14. Germline V gives CDR1 SGHDT, CDR2 YYEEEE. The CDR3 here is CASSLAGGPSESLDTQYF. CDR3 in DNA: TGTGCCAGCAGCTTAGCGGGGGGGCCTTCGGAATCGTTAGATACGCAGTATTTT.

This clone turned up a few times. The chain is built from TRBV11-2 and TRBJ2-1; tentatively, D is TRBD2 (8 bases). With 5 bases removed from V and 7 bases from J, the gap between germline ends came to 15 bases. The germline V gene has CDR1 SGHAT and CDR2 FQNNGV. The CDR3 spans 14 residues. CDR3 DNA: TGTGCCAGCAGCCAGGGGGAGCGGGGGAATGAGCAGTTCTTC. Protein product: CASSQGERGNEQFF.

The chain joins TRBV11-1 to TRBJ1-1; the D gene is possibly TRBD1 (6 bases). The CDR3 is 14 amino acids. Trimming stripped 5 bases from V and 1 base from J, with 11 bases between. CDR1 and CDR2 from the germline V gene are SGHAT and FQDESV (reference sequence). The CDR3 sequence: CASSLDSSNTEAFF. CDR3 nucleotide sequence: TGTGCCAGCAGCCTGGACAGTTCGAACACTGAAGCTTTCTTT.